This T cell receptor (beta chain) was profiled in a study of cytomegalovirus exposure and HLA in healthy donors. As for the study in general: In a previous analysis, more than 90 million unique TCR beta sequences were found from 150 million to 200 million T cells. Overall study results and limits: CMV serostatus was the only recorded immune exposure for donors.

V lost 0 bases, J lost 8 bases, and 11 bases lay in between. This CDR3 has 14 amino acids. Germline V gene lookup returns CDR1 MNHEY and CDR2 SVGAGI. Use of 60 Vbeta and 13 Jbeta primers characterized the PCR. In the authors' workflow: Later reanalysis found around 74 million unique TCR beta chains, around 10 million of them shared. The data were produced by immunoSEQ multiplex PCR, yet TCRdb's version contains in-frame clones alone and is incomplete. The DNA was the basis for D and trimming; V, J and clone size are from that table. The sample includes 100,000 to 150,000 clones, about two thirds seen only once; the top ten take around 4%. Concerning this clone itself: Its antigen is unknown.

The sequence derives from a man under 40 in good health and CMV-seronegative. The sequenced material came from PBMCs. The chain couples TRBV6-5 to TRBJ2-1; D uncertain. For the CDR3, the DNA is TGTGCCAGCAGTTACTCCAGGTCTGTCTATGAGCAGTTCTTC. As protein: CASSYSRSVYEQFF.